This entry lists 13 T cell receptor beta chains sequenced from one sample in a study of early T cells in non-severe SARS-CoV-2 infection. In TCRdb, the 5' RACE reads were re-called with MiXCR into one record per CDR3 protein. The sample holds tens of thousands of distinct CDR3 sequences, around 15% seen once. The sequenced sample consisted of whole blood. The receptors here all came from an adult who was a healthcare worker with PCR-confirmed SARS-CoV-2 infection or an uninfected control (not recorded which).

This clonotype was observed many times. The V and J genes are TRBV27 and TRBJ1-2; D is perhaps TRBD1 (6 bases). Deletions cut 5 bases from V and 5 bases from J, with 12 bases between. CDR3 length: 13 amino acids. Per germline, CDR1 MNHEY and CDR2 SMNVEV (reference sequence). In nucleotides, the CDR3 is TGTGCCAGCAGTACAGGGATATTGTATGGCTACACCTTC. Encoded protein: CASSTGILYGYTF.

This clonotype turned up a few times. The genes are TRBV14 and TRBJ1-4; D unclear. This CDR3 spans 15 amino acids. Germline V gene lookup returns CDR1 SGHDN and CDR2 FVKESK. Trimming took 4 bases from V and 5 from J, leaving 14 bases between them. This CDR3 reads CASSRRAASNEKLFF. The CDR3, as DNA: TGTGCCAGCAGCCGAAGGGCTGCATCGAATGAAAAACTGTTTTTT.

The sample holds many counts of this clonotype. CDR3 in amino acids: CASRGGQWNTEAFF. CDR3 DNA: TGTGCCAGCCGGGGTGGGCAATGGAACACTGAAGCTTTCTTT. The chain is built from TRBV6-5 and TRBJ1-1; no definite D call. V was pared by 8 bases and J by 1 base, with 14 bases between. Germline CDR1 is MNHEY and CDR2 is SVGAGI. The CDR3 runs to 14 residues.

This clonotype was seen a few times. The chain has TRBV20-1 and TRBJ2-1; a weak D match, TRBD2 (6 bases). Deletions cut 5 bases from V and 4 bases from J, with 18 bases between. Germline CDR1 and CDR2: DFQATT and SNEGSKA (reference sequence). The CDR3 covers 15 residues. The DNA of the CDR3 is TGCAGTGCTCCCCACCCGGGACTGCCTTACAATGAGCAGTTCTTC. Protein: CSAPHPGLPYNEQFF.

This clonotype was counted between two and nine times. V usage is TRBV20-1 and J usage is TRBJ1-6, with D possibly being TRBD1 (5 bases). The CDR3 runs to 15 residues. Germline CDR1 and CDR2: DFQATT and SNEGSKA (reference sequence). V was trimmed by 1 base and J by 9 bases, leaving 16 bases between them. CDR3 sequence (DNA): TGCAGTGCTAGAGGACCGACAGCCGGCCCTTCACCCCTCCACTTT. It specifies CSARGPTAGPSPLHF.

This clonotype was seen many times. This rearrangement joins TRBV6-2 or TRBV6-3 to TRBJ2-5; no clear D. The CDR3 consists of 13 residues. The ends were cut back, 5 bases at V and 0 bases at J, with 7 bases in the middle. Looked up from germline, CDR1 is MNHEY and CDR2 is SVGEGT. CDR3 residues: CASSKNNQETQYF. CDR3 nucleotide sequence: TGTGCCAGCAGTAAGAACAACCAAGAGACCCAGTACTTC.

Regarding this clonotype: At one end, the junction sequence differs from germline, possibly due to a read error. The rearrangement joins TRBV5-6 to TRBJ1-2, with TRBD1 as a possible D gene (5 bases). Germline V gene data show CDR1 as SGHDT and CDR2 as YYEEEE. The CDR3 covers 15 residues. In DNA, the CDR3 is TGTGCCAGCAGCTCGACAGACATCTTAAGGCGAGGCTTCACCTTC. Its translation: CASSSTDILRRGFTF.

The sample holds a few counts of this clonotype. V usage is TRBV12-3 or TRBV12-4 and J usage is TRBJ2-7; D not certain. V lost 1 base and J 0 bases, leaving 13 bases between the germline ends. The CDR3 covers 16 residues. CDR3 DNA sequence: TGTGCCAGCAGTTTAGGTTCCCTCCTGAGCTCCTACGAGCAGTACTTC. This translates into CASSLGSLLSSYEQYF.

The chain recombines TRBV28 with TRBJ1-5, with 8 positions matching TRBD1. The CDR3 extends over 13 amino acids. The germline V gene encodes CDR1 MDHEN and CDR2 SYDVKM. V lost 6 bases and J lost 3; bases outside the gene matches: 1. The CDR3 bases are TGTGCCAGCAGGGGACAGGTCAATCAGCCCCAGCATTTT. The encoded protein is CASRGQVNQPQHF.

The CDR3 DNA reads as TGTGCCAGCAGTGAATTATTCTCCACTGAAGCTTTCTTT. This encodes CASSELFSTEAFF. This chain connects TRBV25-1 to TRBJ1-1; D unresolved. V was cut by 1 base and J by 4 bases, with 7 bases left in between. Germline V gene data show CDR1 as MGHDK and CDR2 as SYGVNS. This CDR3 has 13 amino acids.

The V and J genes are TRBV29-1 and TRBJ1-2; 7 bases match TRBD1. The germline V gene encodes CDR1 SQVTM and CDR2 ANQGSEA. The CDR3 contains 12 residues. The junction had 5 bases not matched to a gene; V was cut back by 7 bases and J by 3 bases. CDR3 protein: CSAQGEDYGYTF. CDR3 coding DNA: TGCAGCGCCCAGGGGGAGGACTATGGCTACACCTTC.

The CDR3 coding sequence is TGTGCCATCAGTGACCACAGGGGAGAAGCTTTCTTT. Its translation: CAISDHRGEAFF. This rearrangement joins TRBV10-3 to TRBJ1-1; 7 nucleotides agree with TRBD1. J lost 8 bases, V lost 3 bases, and 3 bases had no gene match. In germline, CDR1 is ENHRY, CDR2 SYGVKD. The CDR3 runs to 12 residues.

The CDR3 bases are TGTGCCAGCAGCTTAGGGGCTAGCGGGTTGACCTACGAGCAGTACTTC. Its translation: CASSLGASGLTYEQYF. The chain links TRBV11-2 to TRBJ2-7; 8 bases agree with TRBD2. This CDR3 is built from 16 residues. Germline CDR1 SGHAT, CDR2 FQNNGV. Trimming removed 1 base from V and 2 bases from J; junction bases left unmatched: 7.